This T cell receptor beta chain derives from a study of beta chain features in type 1 diabetes. There are a few counts of this clone. Its antigen is not identified. The ends lost 7 bases at V and 6 bases at J; junction bases unmatched: 17. Germline-derived CDR1 and CDR2 are SNHLY and FYNNEI. The CDR3 totals 17 residues. Overall study findings and caveats: Whether TCRB rearrangement is influenced by HLA type went unresolved here. The naive, central memory and Treg TCRB repertoires looked more alike in patients than they did in healthy donors. Type 1 diabetes patients showed a moderate but significant shortening of TCRB CDR3s in all four CD4+ subsets.

All of the isolated RNA was reverse transcribed, so expressed TCRB transcripts were sequenced. Clones were read by immunoSEQ multiplex PCR, and TCRdb kept only the in-frame ones, dropping some. Of hundreds of thousands of clones in the sample, around 15% are singletons; the top ten hold 0.035% to 0.045%. Cell sorting via CD45RO/CCR7/CD25/CD127/CD95/CD27 was performed to obtain CD4+ naive, central memory, regulatory and stem cell-like memory cells. The J gene is TRBJ2-4, the V gene TRBV2; 8 bases are shared with TRBD1. Material: naive CD4+ T cells from blood. The clonotype comes from a man aged 18 to 35 with type 1 diabetes. The CDR3: CASTDQDRARVRNIQYF. The DNA of the CDR3 is TGTGCCAGCACCGACCAGGACAGGGCCCGTGTAAGAAACATTCAGTACTTC.